This TCR beta chain was profiled in a study of T cell clonality in common variable immunodeficiency. This clone has a count of ten or more. Its cognate antigen is unknown. The CDR3 extends 3 residues past the end of the read, so its final part is completed from the germline J gene. Profiling relied on immunoSEQ multiplex PCR, and the TCRdb table lists in-frame clones only, not all of them. Listed for the sample are 35,000 to 50,000 clones, none seen a single time. Trimming cost V 3 bases and J 7 bases, with 15 bases left between them. CDR1 is MDHEN and CDR2 is SYDVKM in the germline V gene. The CDR3 consists of 14 residues. Study-wide results and limits: TCRbeta clonality was increased in CVID versus healthy controls.

The V and J genes are TRBV28 and TRBJ1-2; D might be TRBD1 (5 bases). The sequenced material came from peripheral blood mononuclear cells. This clonotype was sampled from a person aged 18-70 years in good health. The CDR3 protein is CASSLSELGGGYTF. CDR3 DNA, as far as it was read: TGTGCCAGCAGTTTGTCGGAACTCGGGGGTGGC.